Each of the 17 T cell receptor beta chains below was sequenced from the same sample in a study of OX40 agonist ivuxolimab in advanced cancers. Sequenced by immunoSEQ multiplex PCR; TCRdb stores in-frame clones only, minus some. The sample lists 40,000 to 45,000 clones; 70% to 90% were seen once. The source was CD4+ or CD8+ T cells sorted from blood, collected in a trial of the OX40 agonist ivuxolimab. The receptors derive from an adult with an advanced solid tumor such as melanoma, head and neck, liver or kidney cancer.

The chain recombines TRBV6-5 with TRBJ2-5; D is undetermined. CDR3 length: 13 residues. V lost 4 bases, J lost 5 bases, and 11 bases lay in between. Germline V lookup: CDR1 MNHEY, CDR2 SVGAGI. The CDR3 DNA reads TGTGCCAGCAGTTTAGGTCCTTTGGAGACCCAGTACTTC. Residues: CASSLGPLETQYF.

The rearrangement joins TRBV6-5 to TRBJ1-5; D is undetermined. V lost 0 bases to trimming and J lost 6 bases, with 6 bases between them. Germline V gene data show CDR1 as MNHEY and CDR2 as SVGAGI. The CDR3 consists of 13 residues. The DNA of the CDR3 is TGTGCCAGCAGTTACTCGCTAGCTCAGCCCCAGCATTTT. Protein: CASSYSLAQPQHF.

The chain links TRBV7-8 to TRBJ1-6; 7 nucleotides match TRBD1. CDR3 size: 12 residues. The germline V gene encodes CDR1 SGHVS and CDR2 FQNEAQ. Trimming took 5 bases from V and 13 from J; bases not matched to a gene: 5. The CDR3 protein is CASSPDRDPLHF. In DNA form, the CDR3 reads TGTGCCAGCAGCCCCGACAGGGACCCCCTCCACTTT.

The CDR3 coding sequence is TGCGCCAGCAGCCCCAGGGCTTACGGAGGCGAGCAGTACTTC. Amino acids: CASSPRAYGGEQYF. V usage is TRBV4-1 and J usage is TRBJ2-7, with D perhaps given as TRBD1 or TRBD2 (5 bases each). Trimming took off 4 bases at V and 6 bases at J, with 16 bases between the two ends. This CDR3 has 14 residues. Germline V gene sequence: CDR1 MGHRA, CDR2 YSYEKL.

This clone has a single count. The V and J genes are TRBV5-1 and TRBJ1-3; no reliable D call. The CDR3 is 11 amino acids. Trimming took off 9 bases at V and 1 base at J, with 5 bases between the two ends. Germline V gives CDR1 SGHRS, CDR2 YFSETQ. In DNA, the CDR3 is TGCGCCACCCGTTCTGGAAACACCATATATTTT. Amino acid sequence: CATRSGNTIYF.

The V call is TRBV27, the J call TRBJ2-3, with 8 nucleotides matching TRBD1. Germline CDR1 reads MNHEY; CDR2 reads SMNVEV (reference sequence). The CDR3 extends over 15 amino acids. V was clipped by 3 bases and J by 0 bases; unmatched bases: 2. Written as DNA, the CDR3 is TGTGCCAGCAGTTTGGGACAGGCTAGCACAGATACGCAGTATTTT. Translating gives CASSLGQASTDTQYF.

The CDR3 here is CASSLGTASYGYTF. CDR3 DNA: TGTGCCAGCAGCTTAGGTACCGCTAGCTATGGCTACACCTTC. The chain combines TRBV5-4 with TRBJ1-2; D call uncertain. The V end lost 2 bases, the J end lost 4 bases, and 12 bases lay between the germline ends. The CDR3 spans 14 residues. Germline CDR1 reads SGHNT; CDR2 reads YYREEE (reference sequence).

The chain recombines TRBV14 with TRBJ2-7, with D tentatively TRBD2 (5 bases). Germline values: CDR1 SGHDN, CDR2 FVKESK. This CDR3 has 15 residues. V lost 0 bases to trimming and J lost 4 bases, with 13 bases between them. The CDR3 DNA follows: TGTGCCAGCAGCCAAGAGAGGGCAGCCTCATACGAGCAGTACTTC. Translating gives CASSQERAASYEQYF. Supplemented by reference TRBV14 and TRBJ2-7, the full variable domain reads EAGVTQFPSHSVIEKGQTVTLRCDPISGHDNLYWYRRVMGKEIKFLLHFVKESKQDESGMPNNRFLAERTGGTYSTLKVQPAELEDSGVYFCASSQERAASYEQYFGPGTRLTVT.

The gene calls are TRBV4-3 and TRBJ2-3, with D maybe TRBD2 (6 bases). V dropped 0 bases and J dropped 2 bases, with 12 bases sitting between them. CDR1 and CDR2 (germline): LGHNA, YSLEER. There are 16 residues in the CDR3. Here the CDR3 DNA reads TGCGCCAGCAGCCAAGATGGCCGGGGGTTCACAGATACGCAGTATTTT. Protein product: CASSQDGRGFTDTQYF.

The CDR3 DNA is TGTGCCAGCAGTCCAACGAGGACACCAACTAATGAAAAACTGTTTTTT. It codes for CASSPTRTPTNEKLFF. J is TRBJ1-4 and V is TRBV27; D possibly corresponds to TRBD1 (5 bases). The V and J ends lost 5 bases and 0 bases respectively, with 13 bases between them. Germline loops: CDR1 MNHEY, CDR2 SMNVEV (reference sequence). CDR3 length equals 16 residues.

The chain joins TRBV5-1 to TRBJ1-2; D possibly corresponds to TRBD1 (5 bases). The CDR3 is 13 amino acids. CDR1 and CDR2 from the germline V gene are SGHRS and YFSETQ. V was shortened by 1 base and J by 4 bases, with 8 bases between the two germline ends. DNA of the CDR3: TGCGCCAGCAGCTTGATTAGGGGCTATGGCTACACCTTC. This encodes CASSLIRGYGYTF.

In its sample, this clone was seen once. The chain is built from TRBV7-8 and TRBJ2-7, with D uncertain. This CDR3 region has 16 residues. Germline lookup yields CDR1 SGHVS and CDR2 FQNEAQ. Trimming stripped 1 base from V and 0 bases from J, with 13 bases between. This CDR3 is CASSLGPNSNSYEQYF. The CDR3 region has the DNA TGTGCCAGCAGCTTAGGCCCCAACAGTAACTCCTACGAGCAGTACTTC.

CDR3 protein: CASRWGPTQYF. The CDR3 coding sequence is TGTGCCAGCCGGTGGGGGCCTACGCAGTATTTT. The rearrangement uses TRBV27 and TRBJ2-3; D is perhaps TRBD1 (6 bases). The germline V and J ends were trimmed by 8 bases and 8 bases, with 11 bases remaining between them. The germline CDR1 and CDR2 sequences are MNHEY and SMNVEV (reference sequence). The CDR3 spans 11 residues.

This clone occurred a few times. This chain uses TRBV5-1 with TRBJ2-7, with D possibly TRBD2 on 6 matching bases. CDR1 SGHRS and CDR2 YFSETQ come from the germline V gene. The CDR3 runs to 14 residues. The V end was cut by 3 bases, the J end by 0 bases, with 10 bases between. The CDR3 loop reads CASSSEGYSYEQYF. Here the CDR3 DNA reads TGCGCCAGCAGCTCGGAGGGGTACTCCTACGAGCAGTACTTC.

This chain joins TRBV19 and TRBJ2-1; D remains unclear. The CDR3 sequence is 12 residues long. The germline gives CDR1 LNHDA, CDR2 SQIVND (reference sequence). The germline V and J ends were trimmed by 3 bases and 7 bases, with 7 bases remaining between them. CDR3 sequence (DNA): TGTGCCAGTAGTATGGGTGGGAATGAGCAGTTCTTC. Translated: CASSMGGNEQFF.

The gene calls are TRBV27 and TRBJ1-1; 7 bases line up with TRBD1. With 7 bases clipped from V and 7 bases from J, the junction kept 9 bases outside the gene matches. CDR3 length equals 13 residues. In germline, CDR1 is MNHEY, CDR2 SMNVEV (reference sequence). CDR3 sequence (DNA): TGTGCCAGCACCGGGACAGCGGCCGGTGAAGCTTTCTTT. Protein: CASTGTAAGEAFF.

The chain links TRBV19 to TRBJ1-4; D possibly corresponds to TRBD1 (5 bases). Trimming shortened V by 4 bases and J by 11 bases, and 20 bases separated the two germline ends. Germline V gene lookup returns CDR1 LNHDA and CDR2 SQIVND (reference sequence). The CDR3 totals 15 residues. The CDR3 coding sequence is TGTGCCAGTAGTAGCCGGGACGACCGATTTCGCAAACTGTTTTTT. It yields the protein CASSSRDDRFRKLFF.